The clone carrying this T cell receptor beta chain was observed a few times. Its antigen is not known. Assay used: immunoSEQ multiplex PCR; TCRdb lists only in-frame clones, some missing. The sample carries roughly 190,000 clones, more than 75% recorded once. The length of the CDR3 is 16 residues. Trimming cost V 1 base and J 7 bases; bases outside gene matches: 11. Germline values: CDR1 LNHDA, CDR2 SQIVND (reference sequence). The sample comes from a study of T cell responses to AZD1222 COVID-19 vaccine. Study-wide context: Second doses that came at about 4 or about 12 weeks were put together.

Overall study findings and caveats: Clonal diversity was possibly underestimated; the donors were predominantly white British and more often female. Of the AZD1222 recipients, only 6 or 7 were seropositive at baseline.

V usage is TRBV19 and J usage is TRBJ1-2, with 8 bases fitting TRBD1. The specimen was peripheral blood, collected on day 0 of AZD1222 vaccination. The TCR comes from an adult in good health. CDR3 sequence (DNA): TGTGCCAGTAGTATAGGCGCCCGCGGACAGGGCCTTGGCTACACCTTC. Translated, it gives CASSIGARGQGLGYTF. The whole variable domain, filled in from reference TRBV19 and TRBJ1-2, reads DGGITQSPKYLFRKEGQNVTLSCEQNLNHDAMYWYRQDPGQGLRLIYYSQIVNDFQKGDIAEGYSVSREKKESFPLTVTSAQKNPTAFYLCASSIGARGQGLGYTFGSGTRLTVV.